The 4 T cell receptor beta chains below come from one sample, sequenced in a study of shared clonotypes between healthy human individuals. Method: immunoSEQ multiplex PCR; TCRdb's copy keeps in-frame clones and lacks some. The sample consists of 950,000 to 1,100,000 clones, approximately 70% of them appearing once. The sequencing sample was made of memory CD4+ T cells sorted from blood. Subset indicated: CD45RA-negative fraction. These receptors were obtained from a man aged 18 to 30 in good health.

The chain combines TRBV7-9 with TRBJ2-5; 7 nucleotides match TRBD1. Trimming removed 5 bases from V and 5 bases from J; junction bases left unmatched: 11. The CDR3 has 15 residues. Germline V gene sequence: CDR1 SEHNR, CDR2 FQNEAQ (reference sequence). The chain's CDR3 is CASSIRLGQSETQYF. CDR3 nucleotide sequence: TGTGCCAGCAGCATACGGCTGGGACAGTCCGAGACCCAGTACTTC. Supplemented by reference TRBV7-9 and TRBJ2-5, the full variable domain reads DTGVSQNPRHKITKRGQNVTFRCDPISEHNRLYWYRQTLGQGPEFLTYFQNEAQLEKSRLLSDRFSAERPKGSFSTLEIQRTEQGDSAMYLCASSIRLGQSETQYFGPGTRLLVL.

The rearrangement joins TRBV4-1 to TRBJ2-3; 13 bases are shared with TRBD2. This CDR3 has 16 residues. The germline CDR1 and CDR2 sequences are MGHRA and YSYEKL. Trimming took 4 bases from V and 7 from J; bases not matched to a gene: 8. The CDR3 nucleotides are TGCGCCAGCAGCCGAGAGACTAGCGGGAGGTCTTATACGCAGTATTTT. It specifies CASSRETSGRSYTQYF.

The chain is built from TRBV5-6 and TRBJ2-7; tentatively, D is TRBD2 (7 bases). The germline V gene encodes CDR1 SGHDT and CDR2 YYEEEE. The CDR3 is made up of 17 amino acids. V gave up 2 bases and J gave up 5 bases, with 23 bases separating them. The CDR3 DNA reads TGTGCCAGCAGCTTAAGATCCGGGTCCGGGGGGCGAAACGAGCAGTACTTC. Protein product: CASSLRSGSGGRNEQYF.

The gene calls are TRBV6-1 and TRBJ1-5; D call uncertain. The V end was cut by 7 bases, the J end by 3 bases, with 10 bases between. The CDR3 contains 13 residues. In germline, CDR1 is MNHNS, CDR2 SASEGT. In DNA, the CDR3 is TGTGCCAGCAAATGGGCGGCCAATCAGCCCCAGCATTTT. Amino acid sequence: CASKWAANQPQHF.